This T cell receptor beta chain was identified during a study of vaccination effects on CD4 cells after COVID-19. Findings and caveats of the study: Both infection-induced and vaccine-induced clones contracted markedly at late post-vaccination timepoints. The study got few convalescent patients and did not collect any early post-infection timepoints.

Prior to sequencing, the ViraFEST assay stimulated PBMC with viral peptide pools, which expanded the antigen-specific CD4+ T cells. At the end of about 9 days of culture, CD4+ T cells were isolated. None of these healthy vaccinees had been infected with SARS-CoV-2 before vaccination. Researchers reported culturing 2.1 million or so PBMC in each well, adding around 10 IU/ml IL-2 and approximately 10 ug/ml peptides. Replacing half the medium with IL-2 medium was done on days 3 and 7. Sequencing was performed with immunoSEQ multiplex PCR; in TCRdb, only in-frame clones are kept and a portion is missing. The profile covers 27,000 or so clones, with 72% appearing a single time and more than 9% taken by the ten largest. Notes on this clone: Antigen: not known.

The CDR3 contains 12 residues. V gave up 6 bases and J gave up 1 base, with 7 bases separating them. CDR1 is SNHLY and CDR2 is FYNNEI in the germline V gene. The V gene is TRBV2, the J gene TRBJ2-7, with D uncertain. The source material was CD4+ T cells from PBMCs cultured with SARS-CoV-2 spike peptides, sampled before COVID-19 vaccination. The clonotype comes from a human donor who received a COVID-19 vaccine. The CDR3 is CASRGGSYEQYF. The DNA for the CDR3 is TGTGCCAGCAGGGGTGGGTCCTACGAGCAGTACTTC.